The 19 T cell receptor beta chains below come from one sample, sequenced in a study of cytomegalovirus exposure and HLA in healthy donors. Vbeta (60) and Jbeta (13) primers were used in the PCR. Sequenced by immunoSEQ multiplex PCR; TCRdb stores in-frame clones only, minus some. The sample has approximately 88,000 clones; more than 70% are singletons. Sequencing was performed on PBMCs. These receptors all come from a man younger than 40 in good health and CMV-seronegative.

The V call is TRBV19, the J call TRBJ2-3, with D maybe TRBD2 (5 bases). The length of the CDR3 is 17 residues. The V gene lost 5 bases and the J gene lost 2 bases, with 20 bases spanning the gap. Per germline, CDR1 LNHDA and CDR2 SQIVND (reference sequence). The CDR3 spells CASSLRRVDSVTDTQYF. CDR3 sequence (DNA): TGTGCCAGTAGTCTCAGGCGGGTGGACTCTGTCACAGATACGCAGTATTTT.

The rearrangement joins TRBV19 to TRBJ1-2; D ambiguous. Per germline, CDR1 LNHDA and CDR2 SQIVND (reference sequence). The CDR3 contains 11 residues. V was trimmed by 4 bases and J by 4 bases, leaving 4 bases between them. Written as DNA, the CDR3 is TGTGCCAGTAGTACTTCCTATGGCTACACCTTC. This encodes CASSTSYGYTF.

The chain employs TRBV18 and TRBJ1-1, with D tentatively TRBD1 (5 bases). CDR3 length: 15 amino acids. Germline CDR1 reads KGHSH; CDR2 reads LQKENI. Trimming shortened V by 3 bases and J by 3 bases, and 14 bases separated the two germline ends. CDR3 protein: CASSPAGRIDTEAFF. The CDR3 DNA reads as TGTGCCAGCTCACCGGCAGGGAGGATTGACACTGAAGCTTTCTTT.

The gene calls are TRBV28 and TRBJ2-1, with unresolved D. Germline values: CDR1 MDHEN, CDR2 SYDVKM. This CDR3 is 13 amino acids long. The V and J ends lost 2 bases and 6 bases respectively, with 8 bases between them. DNA of the CDR3: TGTGCCAGCAGTTTAGTCCTCCCCAATGAGCAGTTCTTC. This gives the protein CASSLVLPNEQFF.

J is TRBJ2-7 and V is TRBV29-1; 9 bases fit TRBD1. The CDR3 length is 14 residues. Losses at the gene ends were 3 bases for V and 6 bases for J; bases not matched to a gene: 9. From germline, CDR1 is SQVTM and CDR2 ANQGSEA. CDR3 nucleotides: TGCAGCGTTGAGAATGACAGGGGGATCGGCGAGCAGTACTTC. Translation: CSVENDRGIGEQYF.

This clone appeared a few times. The V call is TRBV6-5, the J call TRBJ2-2, with 9 bases fitting TRBD1. Germline values: CDR1 MNHEY, CDR2 SVGAGI. Trimming took 5 bases from V and 6 from J; bases not matched to a gene: 4. The CDR3 spans 14 residues. The CDR3 DNA reads TGTGCCAGCAGTACCGGACAGGGGTCCGGGGAGCTGTTTTTT. It codes for CASSTGQGSGELFF.

The CDR3: CASSAGQQSGIQYF. CDR3 DNA sequence: TGTGCCAGCAGCGCCGGACAACAATCCGGCATTCAGTACTTC. The V gene is TRBV9, the J gene TRBJ2-4, with D possibly TRBD1 on 5 matching bases. This CDR3 is 14 amino acids long. Germline V gene data show CDR1 as SGDLS and CDR2 as YYNGEE. V shed 3 bases and J shed 9 bases, with 16 bases lying between them. Filled out from reference TRBV9 and TRBJ2-4, the complete variable domain reads DSGVTQTPKHLITATGQRVTLRCSPRSGDLSVYWYQQSLDQGLQFLIQYYNGEERAKGNILERFSAQQFPDLHSELNLSSLELGDSALYFCASSAGQQSGIQYFGAGTRLSVL.

The J gene is TRBJ2-7, the V gene TRBV18, with 11 bases matching TRBD1. This CDR3 has 15 amino acids. Germline V gene data show CDR1 as KGHSH and CDR2 as LQKENI. Losses at the gene ends were 2 bases for V and 2 bases for J; bases not matched to a gene: 2. CDR3 DNA sequence: TGTGCCAGCTCACCAGCGGGACAGGGGGCCTACGAGCAGTACTTC. This codes for CASSPAGQGAYEQYF.

A single count supports this clone. In DNA form, the CDR3 reads TGTGCCAGCAGCCCTGGGACTATCCAAGAGACCCAGTACTTC. Translating it yields CASSPGTIQETQYF. The chain recombines TRBV9 with TRBJ2-5, with 7 positions matching TRBD2. In germline, CDR1 is SGDLS, CDR2 YYNGEE. The V and J ends lost 4 bases and 1 base, in that order; junction bases with no gene match: 4. CDR3 length equals 14 residues.

CDR3 in amino acids: CASSFMNTEAFF. In DNA, the CDR3 is TGTGCCAGCAGCTTCATGAACACTGAAGCTTTCTTT. The genes are TRBV5-5 and TRBJ1-1, with unresolved D. From germline, CDR1 is SGHKS and CDR2 YYEKEE (reference sequence). The CDR3 consists of 12 residues. Trimming stripped 2 bases from V and 0 bases from J, with 2 bases between.

V is TRBV28 and J is TRBJ2-5; no reliable D call. CDR3 length: 13 amino acids. With 5 bases removed from V and 5 bases from J, the gap between germline ends came to 12 bases. Germline lookup yields CDR1 MDHEN and CDR2 SYDVKM. In DNA form, the CDR3 reads TGTGCCAGCAGTACCCCCGACTTGGAGACCCAGTACTTC. Its translation is CASSTPDLETQYF.

The gene calls are TRBV7-2 and TRBJ2-1, with 9 bases fitting TRBD2. J gave up 4 bases and V 5 bases, and 3 bases lay outside the gene matches. The CDR3 consists of 14 residues. Germline-derived CDR1 and CDR2 are SGHTA and FQGNSA. The CDR3 loop reads CASSPSGDYNEQFF. Here the CDR3 DNA reads TGTGCCAGCAGCCCTAGCGGGGATTACAATGAGCAGTTCTTC.

The CDR3 region is CASSYLAGQETQYF. The CDR3 DNA follows: TGTGCCAGCAGTTACCTAGCGGGGCAAGAGACCCAGTACTTC. The chain combines TRBV2 with TRBJ2-5; 9 bases fit TRBD2. The trim removed 5 bases at V and 2 bases at J, leaving 3 bases unmatched. Per germline, CDR1 SNHLY and CDR2 FYNNEI. This CDR3 comprises 14 residues.

The CDR3 loop is CASSRDLKDRGGYGYTF. CDR3 sequence (DNA): TGTGCCAGCTCACGAGACTTGAAGGACAGGGGAGGCTATGGCTACACCTTC. The gene calls are TRBV18 and TRBJ1-2, with 9 bases identical to TRBD1. V shed 4 bases and J 4 bases; nucleotides not matched to a gene: 13. Germline values: CDR1 KGHSH, CDR2 LQKENI. This CDR3 contains 17 residues.

This clone showed up just a few times. CDR3 DNA sequence: TGCGCCAGCAACCGGGAGACGGGGAGCTATGGCTACACCTTC. It translates to CASNRETGSYGYTF. This chain links TRBV4-1 with TRBJ1-2; D remains unclear. CDR1 MGHRA and CDR2 YSYEKL come from the germline V gene. The CDR3 sequence is 14 residues long. V lost 7 bases, J lost 4 bases, and 16 bases lay in between.

The chain has TRBV27 and TRBJ2-2; 9 nucleotides agree with TRBD1. V gave up 1 base and J gave up 3 bases; unmatched junction bases: 3. The CDR3 length is 16 residues. Germline CDR1 is MNHEY and CDR2 is SMNVEV (reference sequence). The CDR3 loop is CASSLWTGEDTGELFF. CDR3 DNA: TGTGCCAGCAGTTTATGGACAGGGGAAGACACCGGGGAGCTGTTTTTT.

V usage is TRBV30 and J usage is TRBJ2-5, with 8 bases identical to TRBD2. The tail of the sequence fits TRBJ2-7 better, so the J call may be wrong. The CDR3 contains 15 residues. Germline V gene lookup returns CDR1 GTSNPN and CDR2 SVGIG (reference sequence). The CDR3 DNA reads TGTGCCTGGAGCGCCCCCGGACTAGCTACCTACGAGCAGTACTTC. Translation: CAWSAPGLATYEQYF.

This sequence joins TRBV5-1 and TRBJ2-1; D remains unclear. V lost 3 bases and J 0 bases, leaving 10 bases between the germline ends. CDR1 and CDR2 from the germline V gene are SGHRS and YFSETQ. This CDR3 is built from 15 residues. CDR3 sequence: CASSSGGFSYNEQFF. CDR3 nucleotides: TGCGCCAGCAGCTCCGGCGGTTTCTCCTACAATGAGCAGTTCTTC.

The chain carries TRBV13 and TRBJ2-2; D perhaps matches TRBD1 (6 bases). Germline CDR1 PRHDT, CDR2 FYEKMQ (reference sequence). CDR3 size: 16 residues. V was pared by 5 bases and J by 3 bases, with 16 bases between. The CDR3 sequence is CASSRRTDWDTGELFF. CDR3 in DNA: TGTGCCAGCAGCAGAAGGACAGACTGGGACACCGGGGAGCTGTTTTTT. The complete variable domain, with remaining parts taken from reference TRBV13 and TRBJ2-2, reads AAGVIQSPRHLIKEKRETATLKCYPIPRHDTVYWYQQGPGQDPQFLISFYEKMQSDKGSIPDRFSAQQFSDYHSELNMSSLELGDSALYFCASSRRTDWDTGELFFGEGSRLTVL.